Listed here are 20 T cell receptor beta chains from one sample, sequenced in a study of cytomegalovirus exposure and HLA in healthy donors. PCR employed 60 Vbeta and 13 Jbeta primers. Sequencing was performed with immunoSEQ multiplex PCR; in TCRdb, only in-frame clones are kept and a portion is missing. The data show about 190,000 clones, 82% seen once. Input material: PBMCs. Receptors were obtained from a woman under 30 in good health and CMV-seronegative.

The chain uses TRBV6-1 and TRBJ2-7; 10 nucleotides line up with TRBD2. J gave up 3 bases and V 0 bases, and 11 bases lay outside the gene matches. This CDR3 has 18 amino acids. CDR1 MNHNS and CDR2 SASEGT come from the germline V gene. The CDR3 protein is CASSEALRGTSVIYEQYF. The CDR3 DNA sequence: TGTGCCAGCAGTGAAGCGCTTCGGGGGACTAGCGTGATCTACGAGCAGTACTTC.

This chain links TRBV13 with TRBJ2-2; D possibly corresponds to TRBD2 (5 bases). CDR3 size: 15 residues. V was cut by 3 bases and J by 5 bases, with 13 bases left in between. Germline V gene sequence: CDR1 PRHDT, CDR2 FYEKMQ (reference sequence). This CDR3 is CASSFGDIRTGELFF. The DNA for the CDR3 is TGTGCCAGCAGCTTCGGGGATATAAGAACCGGGGAGCTGTTTTTT. Full variable domain (outside the CDR3, taken from reference TRBV13 and TRBJ2-2): AAGVIQSPRHLIKEKRETATLKCYPIPRHDTVYWYQQGPGQDPQFLISFYEKMQSDKGSIPDRFSAQQFSDYHSELNMSSLELGDSALYFCASSFGDIRTGELFFGEGSRLTVL.

The chain carries TRBV5-1 and TRBJ2-1; 12 positions agree with TRBD2. Germline CDR1 is SGHRS and CDR2 is YFSETQ. After removal of 3 bases from V and 6 bases from J, the junction contained 7 bases not matched to a gene. The CDR3 is 16 residues long. The CDR3 region has the DNA TGCGCCAGCAGCTGGGGATCTAGCGGGGGGGCCAATGAGCAGTTCTTC. This sequence encodes CASSWGSSGGANEQFF.

The CDR3, as DNA: TGTGCCTGGAGTGTAAGGGCGGGAGTGGGAAATGAGCAGTTCTTC. Encoded protein: CAWSVRAGVGNEQFF. The rearrangement uses TRBV30 and TRBJ2-1; 7 bases fit TRBD2. V shed 0 bases and J 7 bases; nucleotides not matched to a gene: 9. Germline V CDR1 and CDR2: GTSNPN, SVGIG (reference sequence). The CDR3 is 15 residues long.

The CDR3 DNA follows: TGTGCCAGCAGCCCCGGGAGACCCAATCAGCCCCAGCATTTT. This sequence encodes CASSPGRPNQPQHF. The chain carries TRBV6-6 and TRBJ1-5; the D is unclear. Germline assignment: CDR1 MNHNY and CDR2 SVGAGI (reference sequence). V was shortened by 6 bases and J by 3 bases, with 12 bases between the two germline ends. CDR3 length equals 14 residues.

This rearrangement joins TRBV7-2 to TRBJ2-3; D possibly corresponds to TRBD2 (5 bases). Trimming removed 5 bases at V and 2 bases at J, with 17 bases between. Germline V CDR1 and CDR2: SGHTA, FQGNSA. This CDR3 contains 16 residues. Here the CDR3 reads CASSPGSGIFTDTQYF. The CDR3 DNA sequence: TGTGCCAGCAGCCCAGGCTCGGGGATTTTCACAGATACGCAGTATTTT.

Note on this clone: The junction shows a germline mismatch at one end, possibly a read error. The chain combines TRBV7-9 with TRBJ2-1; 14 bases are a match to TRBD2. In germline, CDR1 is SEHNR, CDR2 FQNEAQ (reference sequence). CDR3 length equals 18 residues. The CDR3 DNA follows: TGTTCCAGCACGGGACTAGCGGGAGTGAAGGGCTCCTACAATGAGCAGTTCTTC. This translates into CSSTGLAGVKGSYNEQFF.

The genes are TRBV7-2 and TRBJ2-3; D not resolved. The CDR3 consists of 15 residues. Germline loops: CDR1 SGHTA, CDR2 FQGNSA. Deletions cut 1 base from V and 0 bases from J, with 8 bases between. DNA for the CDR3: TGTGCCAGCAGCTTAGGCGGCAGAAGCACAGATACGCAGTATTTT. This gives the protein CASSLGGRSTDTQYF.

The rearrangement links TRBV19 to TRBJ1-2; D is undetermined. CDR3 size: 15 residues. Germline assignment: CDR1 LNHDA and CDR2 SQIVND (reference sequence). Deletions cut 8 bases from V and 2 bases from J, with 18 bases between. The CDR3 is CASVSDLRRNYGYTF. DNA for the CDR3: TGTGCCAGTGTTAGCGACCTGAGAAGGAACTATGGCTACACCTTC.

The V call is TRBV19, the J call TRBJ1-1; 7 nucleotides align to TRBD1. The CDR3 spans 12 residues. Germline V gene sequence: CDR1 LNHDA, CDR2 SQIVND (reference sequence). Trimming took 8 bases from V and 6 from J; bases not matched to a gene: 6. DNA of the CDR3: TGTGCCAGTCAGGGGGGTAGAGCTGAAGCTTTCTTT. This sequence encodes CASQGGRAEAFF. Supplemented by reference TRBV19 and TRBJ1-1, the full variable domain reads DGGITQSPKYLFRKEGQNVTLSCEQNLNHDAMYWYRQDPGQGLRLIYYSQIVNDFQKGDIAEGYSVSREKKESFPLTVTSAQKNPTAFYLCASQGGRAEAFFGQGTRLTVV.

The chain carries TRBV4-2 and TRBJ2-7; TRBD1 agrees at 8 bases. The CDR3 totals 14 residues. Germline V gene lookup returns CDR1 LGHNA and CDR2 YNFKEQ. Trimming took 1 base from V and 2 from J; bases not matched to a gene: 1. The CDR3: CASSQAGQAYEQYF. The CDR3 DNA follows: TGTGCCAGCAGCCAAGCGGGACAGGCCTACGAGCAGTACTTC.

This chain uses TRBV27 with TRBJ1-2, with D unclear. This CDR3 has 11 residues. CDR1 is MNHEY and CDR2 is SMNVEV in the germline V gene (reference sequence). Trimming removed 8 bases at V and 8 bases at J, with 12 bases between. CDR3 region: CASGEGRGYTF. The CDR3 nucleotides read TGTGCCAGCGGTGAGGGTAGAGGCTACACCTTC.

J is TRBJ1-2 and V is TRBV30; D is undetermined. Trimming took 6 bases from V and 5 from J, leaving 10 bases between them. Germline V lookup: CDR1 GTSNPN, CDR2 SVGIG (reference sequence). This CDR3 has 11 residues. DNA of the CDR3: TGTGCCTGCCCGATCGGGTATGGCTACACCTTC. This gives the protein CACPIGYGYTF. Drawing the rest from reference TRBV30 and TRBJ1-2, the complete variable domain is SQTIHQWPATLVQPVGSPLSLECTVEGTSNPNLYWYRQAAGRGLQLLFYSVGIGQISSEVPQNLSASRPQDRQFILSSKKLLLSDSGFYLCACPIGYGYTFGSGTRLTVV.

This clone was found a few times. J is TRBJ1-6 and V is TRBV27; D is undetermined. Trimming stripped 2 bases from V and 7 bases from J, with 12 bases between. Germline V gene sequence: CDR1 MNHEY, CDR2 SMNVEV (reference sequence). CDR3 length: 15 amino acids. The CDR3 sequence is CASSLMSSQNSPLHF. The CDR3 coding sequence is TGTGCCAGCAGTTTAATGTCCAGTCAGAATTCACCCCTCCACTTT.

V gene TRBV9 combines with J gene TRBJ2-7; D call uncertain. This CDR3 is 15 amino acids long. The germline V and J ends were trimmed by 0 bases and 6 bases, with 16 bases remaining between them. The V gene's germline CDR1 is SGDLS and CDR2 YYNGEE. The CDR3, as DNA: TGTGCCAGCAGCGTAGATCTCCGCGCGTCGTCCGAGCAGTACTTC. It translates to CASSVDLRASSEQYF.

The V and J genes are TRBV13 and TRBJ1-1; D remains unclear. The ends were cut back, 4 bases at V and 6 bases at J, with 12 bases in the middle. CDR1 is PRHDT and CDR2 is FYEKMQ in the germline V gene (reference sequence). This CDR3 contains 13 residues. The CDR3 sequence is CASSSRGGPEAFF. CDR3 DNA sequence: TGTGCCAGCAGCTCCCGGGGTGGCCCTGAAGCTTTCTTT.

The chain couples TRBV13 to TRBJ2-1; a weak D match, TRBD2 (5 bases). The length of the CDR3 is 13 residues. The germline V gene encodes CDR1 PRHDT and CDR2 FYEKMQ (reference sequence). Trimming removed 6 bases at V and 10 bases at J, with 16 bases between. The CDR3 DNA follows: TGTGCCAGCAGTTACTTTCATGAGGGCGAGCAGTTCTTC. Protein: CASSYFHEGEQFF.

V is TRBV6-5 and J is TRBJ2-1; tentative D call: TRBD2 (7 bases). V lost 0 bases and J lost 7, with 16 bases in between. Germline values: CDR1 MNHEY, CDR2 SVGAGI. The CDR3 has 16 residues. CDR3 residues: CASSYSGEGGWNEQFF. Here the CDR3 DNA reads TGTGCCAGCAGTTACTCGGGCGAGGGGGGGTGGAATGAGCAGTTCTTC.

This clone has just one count. The CDR3 coding sequence is TGTGCCAGCAGCCAAGACCGTGCCGGCTACGAGCAGTACTTC. Encoded protein: CASSQDRAGYEQYF. The J gene is TRBJ2-7, the V gene TRBV14, with D unclear. CDR1 is SGHDN, CDR2 FVKESK, per germline. The CDR3 loop spans 14 amino acids. V dropped 0 bases and J dropped 3 bases, with 9 bases sitting between them.

The chain couples TRBV19 to TRBJ2-7; 9 bases are shared with TRBD2. Germline V gene lookup returns CDR1 LNHDA and CDR2 SQIVND (reference sequence). The CDR3 totals 14 residues. V lost 10 bases and J lost 0; bases outside the gene matches: 7. CDR3 sequence: CATSAGGGSYEQYF. CDR3 DNA sequence: TGTGCCACTTCAGCGGGAGGTGGCTCCTACGAGCAGTACTTC.